This T cell receptor beta chain was documented in a study of early T cells in non-severe SARS-CoV-2 infection. The study, taken as a whole, reports: Missing private and CD4 specificities, VDJdb matching favored anti-spike CD8 responses.

MiXCR was run by TCRdb on the 5' RACE reads, yielding one entry per CDR3 protein. Of 80,000 or so distinct CDR3 sequences in the sample, more than 5% were seen once. This clonotype appeared a few times. Its antigen is not known. The CDR3 is made up of 17 amino acids. J gave up 6 bases and V 2 bases, and 13 bases lay outside the gene matches. The sequenced sample was whole blood. J is TRBJ2-1 and V is TRBV23-1, with TRBD1 identical over 7 bases. TRBV23-1 is recorded as an ORF, its role being uncertain. The sequence was collected from an adult who was a healthcare worker with PCR-confirmed SARS-CoV-2 infection or an uninfected control (not recorded which). The DNA of the CDR3 is TGCGCCAGCAGTCAACCATCGACAGGGAGTCACGGCAATGAGCAGTTCTTC. Encoded protein: CASSQPSTGSHGNEQFF.